The 3 T cell receptor beta chains presented below share a single source sample, sequenced in a study of cytomegalovirus exposure and HLA in healthy donors. In the PCR, 60 Vbeta and 13 Jbeta primers were used. TCRdb's copy holds only in-frame clones and misses some; the assay was immunoSEQ multiplex PCR. The data hold around 150,000 clones, with 80% to 90% observed a single time. Sequenced material: PBMCs. Receptors originate from a woman between 50 and 59 years old in good health and CMV-seronegative.

This chain uses TRBV4-2 with TRBJ2-7; TRBD1 is a possible D gene (5 bases). CDR3 length: 14 residues. From germline, CDR1 is LGHNA and CDR2 YNFKEQ. Trimming pared 4 bases from V and 3 bases from J, leaving 13 bases between. CDR3 nucleotides: TGTGCCAGCAGCCCGACAGATACGAACTACGAGCAGTACTTC. Translated: CASSPTDTNYEQYF.

The sample holds one count of this clone. This CDR3 is CASSRDSMNEKLFF. CDR3 nucleotides: TGCGCCAGCAGCCGGGACAGTATGAATGAAAAACTGTTTTTT. The rearrangement uses TRBV5-1 and TRBJ1-4; 7 nucleotides match TRBD1. This CDR3 is built from 14 residues. Trimming at V came to 4 bases and at J to 5 bases, leaving 5 bases not matched to a gene. The germline V gene has CDR1 SGHRS and CDR2 YFSETQ.

In DNA form, the CDR3 reads TGTGCCTGCTCAGGGGGCATCTATAATTCACCCCTCCACTTT. Residues: CACSGGIYNSPLHF. The chain uses TRBV30 and TRBJ1-6; 8 bases map to TRBD1. This CDR3 is built from 14 residues. In germline, CDR1 is GTSNPN, CDR2 SVGIG (reference sequence). V lost 6 bases to trimming and J lost 3 bases; unmatched junction nucleotides: 4.